What follows are 2 T cell receptor beta chains derived from one specimen sequenced in a study of immune evolution from preneoplasia to lung adenocarcinoma. Repertoires were generated with immunoSEQ multiplex PCR, while TCRdb's copy carries only in-frame clones and drops some. The sample holds some 6,000 clones, 70% to 80% seen once. Sequenced: FFPE adjacent normal lung tissue. Receptor source: a person aged 65 to 79 with lung adenocarcinoma.

Regarding this clone: This sample also contains other DNA sequences that code for the same CDR3. The chain carries TRBV4-1 and TRBJ2-3; D call uncertain. V shed 0 bases and J shed 6 bases, with 19 bases lying between them. CDR1 is MGHRA, CDR2 YSYEKL, per germline. This CDR3 contains 17 residues. In DNA, the CDR3 is TGCGCCAGCAGCCAAGATCTAGGGATCACCCCCCGGGATACGCAGTATTTT. Protein product: CASSQDLGITPRDTQYF.

The chain is built from TRBV9 and TRBJ2-1; TRBD2 matches 8 bases. The ends lost 0 bases at V and 0 bases at J; junction bases unmatched: 5. The CDR3 contains 17 residues. The V gene's germline CDR1 is SGDLS and CDR2 YYNGEE. The CDR3, as DNA: TGTGCCAGCAGCGTAGACCCGAGCGGGAGCTCCTACAATGAGCAGTTCTTC. Translation: CASSVDPSGSSYNEQFF.